The 30 T cell receptor beta chains reported below all come from one sample, sequenced in a study of breast tumors, draining lymph nodes, adjacent tissues. TCRdb ran MiXCR on the multiplex PCR reads and lists one entry per CDR3 protein. The data show fewer than 250,000 distinct CDR3 sequences, 32% seen once. Breast cancer patients provided tissue from their axillary draining lymph nodes. Input material: axillary lymph node tissue. These receptors came from a female donor with breast cancer. Some clones in this sample may be carry-over from other donors' samples.

This rearrangement joins TRBV14 to TRBJ2-2; unclear D gene. Germline V CDR1 and CDR2: SGHDN, FVKESK. V lost 6 bases and J lost 4, with 12 bases in between. This CDR3 region has 14 residues. The CDR3 nucleotides are TGTGCCAGCAGTTGGCCGGCGAGCACCGGGGAGCTGTTTTTT. Encoded protein: CASSWPASTGELFF. The variable domain in full, with the rest retrieved from reference TRBV14 and TRBJ2-2, is EAGVTQFPSHSVIEKGQTVTLRCDPISGHDNLYWYRRVMGKEIKFLLHFVKESKQDESGMPNNRFLAERTGGTYSTLKVQPAELEDSGVYFCASSWPASTGELFFGEGSRLTVL.

In its sample, this clonotype was seen a few times. The chain couples TRBV18 to TRBJ1-4; 10 bases line up with TRBD1. This CDR3 contains 15 residues. Germline trimming cut 3 bases from V and 8 bases from J; bases unmatched to any gene: 6. Germline assignment: CDR1 KGHSH and CDR2 LQKENI. In nucleotides, the CDR3 is TGTGCCAGCTCACCCCCCGGGACAGGGGAAGAAAAACTGTTTTTT. As protein: CASSPPGTGEEKLFF.

On this clonotype: This could be a read error, since a much larger clone is one nucleotide away. The genes are TRBV6-2 or TRBV6-3 and TRBJ2-1; D uncertain. The CDR3 contains 14 residues. V was cut by 5 bases and J by 5 bases, with 13 bases left in between. Germline-derived CDR1 and CDR2 are MNHEY and SVGEGT. CDR3 loop: CASSPDGWNNEQFF. For the CDR3, the DNA is TGTGCCAGCAGTCCGGATGGATGGAACAATGAGCAGTTCTTC.

The chain joins TRBV6-2 or TRBV6-3 to TRBJ2-1; D may be TRBD2 (7 bases). The germline V and J ends were trimmed by 5 bases and 0 bases, with 20 bases remaining between them. Germline CDR1 MNHEY, CDR2 SVGEGT. This CDR3 has 18 amino acids. CDR3 loop: CASSRRGGGGSSYNEQFF. DNA of the CDR3: TGTGCCAGCAGTCGTCGGGGAGGGGGAGGGAGCTCCTACAATGAGCAGTTCTTC.

The V gene is TRBV29-1, the J gene TRBJ2-1; D tentatively reads TRBD1 or TRBD2 (5 bases each). The CDR3 runs to 14 residues. The V and J ends lost 1 base and 8 bases respectively, with 15 bases between them. Per the germline V gene, CDR1 is SQVTM and CDR2 is ANQGSEA. In nucleotides, the CDR3 is TGCAGCGTTGAAGGGGGGAGCGGCCACGATGAGCAGTTCTTC. Its protein product is CSVEGGSGHDEQFF.

In its sample, this clonotype was seen many times. V usage is TRBV11-3 and J usage is TRBJ2-5; TRBD2 might be the D (5 bases). V was trimmed by 3 bases and J by 3 bases, leaving 11 bases between them. The germline gives CDR1 SGHNT, CDR2 YENEEA. The length of the CDR3 is 14 residues. The CDR3: CASSFGNGEETQYF. The DNA of the CDR3 is TGTGCCAGCAGCTTCGGGAACGGCGAAGAGACCCAGTACTTC.

Many counts were recorded for this clonotype. The CDR3 reads CASSQDEAGVGTTDTQYF. The CDR3 nucleotides are TGTGCCAGCAGCCAAGATGAGGCGGGAGTGGGGACCACAGATACGCAGTATTTT. The chain recombines TRBV4-2 with TRBJ2-3; 7 bases are shared with TRBD2. J lost 2 bases, V lost 0 bases, and 11 bases had no gene match. This CDR3 region has 18 residues. Germline-derived CDR1 and CDR2 are LGHNA and YNFKEQ.

At least ten counts were recorded for this clonotype. The CDR3 here is CASSVDGINQPQHF. DNA for the CDR3: TGTGCCAGCAGCGTAGACGGGATCAATCAGCCCCAGCATTTT. This chain uses TRBV9 with TRBJ1-5; D unclear. The CDR3 has 14 amino acids. Trimming shortened V by 0 bases and J by 3 bases, and 7 bases separated the two germline ends. Germline CDR1 reads SGDLS; CDR2 reads YYNGEE.

On this clonotype itself: With a much larger clone just one base away, this may be a read error. The chain joins TRBV7-2 to TRBJ2-5, with 7 bases lining up with TRBD1. CDR1 is SGHTA, CDR2 FQGNSA, per germline. The CDR3 contains 15 residues. The DNA for the CDR3 is TGTGCCAGCAGCCAAAACAGGGGCGCTCAAGAGACCCAGCACTTC. It codes for CASSQNRGAQETQHF.

At least ten counts were recorded for this clonotype. This chain links TRBV20-1 with TRBJ2-3, with D perhaps TRBD2 (6 bases). Germline V gene lookup returns CDR1 DFQATT and CDR2 SNEGSKA (reference sequence). The germline V and J ends were trimmed by 3 bases and 4 bases, with 26 bases remaining between them. This CDR3 comprises 18 residues. The CDR3 DNA is TGCAGTGCTAGGGGCACTCGCGGGAACATTGGGGCGTCAGATACGCAGTATTTT. Translated: CSARGTRGNIGASDTQYF.

The chain couples TRBV7-6 to TRBJ2-1; D may be TRBD1 (6 bases). The CDR3 loop spans 13 amino acids. From germline, CDR1 is SGHVS and CDR2 FNYEAQ. Trimming cost V 5 bases and J 8 bases, with 13 bases left between them. The CDR3 DNA is TGTGCCAGCAGCAGCACAGGGCGGCATGAGCAGTTCTTC. Protein product: CASSSTGRHEQFF.

At least ten counts were recorded for this clonotype. The V and J genes are TRBV29-1 and TRBJ2-5, with D perhaps matching TRBD1 (5 bases). V lost 3 bases, J lost 5 bases, and 13 bases lay in between. The CDR3 is 13 amino acids. Germline-derived CDR1 and CDR2 are SQVTM and ANQGSEA. CDR3: CSVEGSPGETQYF. As DNA, the CDR3 is TGCAGCGTTGAGGGTAGCCCAGGGGAGACCCAGTACTTC.

By frequency in the sample, this clonotype is medium-sized. The chain is built from TRBV15 and TRBJ1-6, with 7 nucleotides matching TRBD1. Germline assignment: CDR1 LNHNV and CDR2 YYDKDF (reference sequence). The CDR3 has 14 residues. Trimming removed 3 bases from V and 8 bases from J; junction bases left unmatched: 4. The CDR3 DNA follows: TGTGCCACCAGCAGTCAAACAGGGGATTCACCCCTCCACTTT. Protein sequence: CATSSQTGDSPLHF.

This clonotype was observed at least ten times. CDR3 DNA: TGTGCCAGCAGCCCAGGGTCCCGAGGACAGGGAAATGAAAAACTGTTTTTT. Translation gives CASSPGSRGQGNEKLFF. This rearrangement joins TRBV11-3 to TRBJ1-4, with TRBD1 matching 8 bases. This CDR3 has 17 residues. Per the germline V gene, CDR1 is SGHNT and CDR2 is YENEEA. V lost 5 bases, J lost 5 bases, and 13 bases stayed unmatched. The full variable domain, in which reference TRBV11-3 and TRBJ1-4 provide the parts outside the CDR3, is EAGVVQSPRYKIIEKKQPVAFWCNPISGHNTLYWYLQNLGQGPELLIRYENEEAVDDSQLPKDRFSAERLKGVDSTLKIQPAELGDSAVYLCASSPGSRGQGNEKLFFGSGTQLSVL.

The rearrangement uses TRBV27 and TRBJ1-2; a weak D match, TRBD1 (6 bases). Trimming cost V 4 bases and J 1 base, with 16 bases left between them. The CDR3 has 16 residues. Germline CDR1 and CDR2: MNHEY and SMNVEV (reference sequence). CDR3 loop: CASSSDSGAYNYGYTF. CDR3 bases: TGTGCCAGCAGTTCGGATTCAGGGGCTTATAACTATGGCTACACCTTC.

On this clonotype: The junction shows a germline mismatch at one end, possibly a read error. The J gene is TRBJ2-1, the V gene TRBV2; 7 positions agree with TRBD2. The CDR3 loop spans 13 amino acids. Per germline, CDR1 SNHLY and CDR2 FYNNEI. The CDR3 DNA reads TGTGCCAGCACATGGAGCTCGGGAGGAGAGCAGTTTTTC. This translates into CASTWSSGGEQFF.

This clonotype has only one observation. A read error may account for a junction end that differs from germline. The chain carries TRBV5-8 and TRBJ2-7; 15 bases are shared with TRBD2. This CDR3 is built from 16 residues. Germline CDR1 and CDR2: SGHTS and YDEGEE. CDR3: CASSLRTSGGAYEQYF. CDR3 bases: TGTGCCAGCAGCTTGAGGACTAGCGGGGGGGCCTATGAGCAGTACTTC.

About this clonotype itself: A much larger clone is a single base away; this may be a read error. The J gene is TRBJ2-5, the V gene TRBV20-1, with D maybe TRBD2 (5 bases). There are 14 residues in the CDR3. The V gene's germline CDR1 is DFQATT and CDR2 SNEGSKA (reference sequence). This CDR3 is CSAITGLTQATQYF. In nucleotides, the CDR3 is TGCAGTGCTATAACCGGACTCACACAAGCGACCCAGTACTTC.

The table lists this clonotype with many counts. The chain recombines TRBV29-1 with TRBJ2-7, with TRBD2 identical over 8 bases. CDR1 is SQVTM, CDR2 ANQGSEA, per germline. CDR3 size: 16 residues. Germline trimming cut 7 bases from V and 5 bases from J; bases unmatched to any gene: 19. The CDR3 here is CSGGRGGIAGSHEQYF. Here the CDR3 DNA reads TGCAGCGGGGGTCGGGGGGGGATAGCGGGATCCCACGAGCAGTACTTC.

The sample holds a few counts of this clonotype. This rearrangement joins TRBV6-5 to TRBJ1-2; TRBD1 agrees at 9 bases. V was clipped by 5 bases and J by 6 bases; unmatched bases: 7. This CDR3 is built from 14 residues. In germline, CDR1 is MNHEY, CDR2 SVGAGI. CDR3 coding DNA: TGTGCCAGCAGTCACGACAGGGGGATAAATGGCTACACCTTC. The encoded protein is CASSHDRGINGYTF.

About this clonotype: A much larger clone is a single base away; this may be a read error. A read error is likely, as this CDR3 ends without the conserved phenylalanine or tryptophan. This chain connects TRBV19 to TRBJ2-1, with D hard to call. The length of the CDR3 is 16 residues. The V and J ends lost 0 bases and 0 bases respectively, with 9 bases between them. The germline gives CDR1 LNHDA, CDR2 SQIVND (reference sequence). CDR3 sequence reads: CASSIESPSSYNEQFS. For the CDR3, the DNA is TGTGCCAGTAGTATAGAGTCCCCTAGCTCCTACAATGAGCAGTTCTCC.

The chain joins TRBV2 to TRBJ2-6; 9 bases fit TRBD1. In germline, CDR1 is SNHLY, CDR2 FYNNEI. V lost 6 bases, J lost 11 bases, and 8 bases stayed unmatched. CDR3 length: 14 amino acids. CDR3 bases: TGTGCCAGCAGCCCCGGGACAGGGTCCGACGTCCTGACTTTC. It codes for CASSPGTGSDVLTF.

This clonotype has only one observation. This rearrangement joins TRBV19 to TRBJ1-1, with D tentatively TRBD1 (5 bases). This CDR3 contains 15 residues. Looked up from germline, CDR1 is LNHDA and CDR2 is SQIVND (reference sequence). V was cut by 7 bases and J by 3 bases, with 18 bases left in between. The CDR3 DNA reads TGTGCCAGTACCCAAATGGGGGGGAGAGACACTGAAGCTTTCTTT. Translation: CASTQMGGRDTEAFF.

The table lists this clonotype with many counts. CDR3 sequence reads: CASSAPGLAGGGNEQFF. The CDR3 region has the DNA TGTGCCAGCAGCGCACCGGGACTAGCGGGAGGAGGGAATGAGCAGTTCTTC. This chain joins TRBV7-9 and TRBJ2-1, with TRBD2 matching over 15 bases. The CDR3 extends over 17 amino acids. Germline V lookup: CDR1 SEHNR, CDR2 FQNEAQ (reference sequence). J was trimmed by 7 bases and V by 5 bases; bases with no gene match: 9. Complete variable domain (other parts from reference TRBV7-9 and TRBJ2-1): DTGVSQNPRHKITKRGQNVTFRCDPISEHNRLYWYRQTLGQGPEFLTYFQNEAQLEKSRLLSDRFSAERPKGSFSTLEIQRTEQGDSAMYLCASSAPGLAGGGNEQFFGPGTRLTVL.

This clonotype was detected many times. The chain links TRBV6-4 to TRBJ1-3; D may be TRBD1 (6 bases). Trimming took 7 bases from V and 3 from J, leaving 13 bases between them. The CDR3 spans 14 residues. Germline assignment: CDR1 MRHNA and CDR2 SNTAGT. CDR3 nucleotide sequence: TGTGCCAGCAACTTCACAGGGAATGGAAACACCATATATTTT. It codes for CASNFTGNGNTIYF.

This clonotype occurred many times. V is TRBV11-3 and J is TRBJ2-7; D might be TRBD1 or TRBD2, each matching 5 bases. The CDR3 spans 13 residues. Germline-derived CDR1 and CDR2 are SGHNT and YENEEA. With 5 bases removed from V and 3 bases from J, the gap between germline ends came to 11 bases. The CDR3 protein is CASSGGEDYEQYF. In DNA, the CDR3 is TGTGCCAGCAGCGGGGGAGAAGACTACGAGCAGTACTTC.

The count of this clonotype is one. The conserved phenylalanine or tryptophan is not found at the CDR3 terminus, so this likely reflects a read error. No DNA is shown, since the ends of the CDR3 on it are uncertain; the CDR3 is the one TCRdb lists. The J gene is TRBJ2-1, the V gene TRBV27; the DNA was not compared with TRBD2, the D call given in the table. Germline CDR1 is MNHEY and CDR2 is SMNVEV (reference sequence). 9 amino acids form the CDR3, both terminal residues included. The CDR3 loop reads CASSFSWAG.

The chain links TRBV29-1 to TRBJ2-7; 7 bases map to TRBD2. CDR3 length equals 13 residues. Per germline, CDR1 SQVTM and CDR2 ANQGSEA. The junction had 5 bases not matched to a gene; V was cut back by 3 bases and J by 3 bases. In DNA form, the CDR3 reads TGCAGCGTTGATCGCGGGAGAAGCTACGAGCAGTACTTC. As protein: CSVDRGRSYEQYF.

This clonotype was observed many times. The rearrangement links TRBV3-1 to TRBJ2-2, with D perhaps TRBD2 (6 bases). The CDR3 is made up of 14 amino acids. Per the germline V gene, CDR1 is LGHDT and CDR2 is YNNKEL (reference sequence). Trimming shortened V by 4 bases and J by 4 bases, and 10 bases separated the two germline ends. The CDR3 protein is CASSLREFTGELFF. The CDR3 DNA reads as TGTGCCAGCAGCCTCCGGGAGTTCACCGGGGAGCTGTTTTTT.

This clonotype was observed a few times. Since a much larger clone is just one base distant, this may be a read error. The CDR3 bases are TGTGCCAGCAGCTTAAGCGGTCCTACTGAGCAGTTCTTC. Protein: CASSLSGPTEQFF. The rearrangement uses TRBV11-3 and TRBJ2-1, with D possibly TRBD2 on 5 matching bases. V lost 2 bases and J 9 bases, leaving 11 bases between the germline ends. CDR1 SGHNT and CDR2 YENEEA come from the germline V gene. The CDR3 length is 13 residues.